The clone carrying this TCR beta chain is labeled as large (0.1 to 1%). Antigen: not known. The CDR3 spans 11 residues. V dropped 8 bases and J dropped 6 bases, with 10 bases sitting between them. Treg sorting used a CD4+CD25+CD127-/low gate. Whole-study results and caveats: Under 2.2% of tumor Treg sequences matched blood Tregs or memory cells. Tumor memory CD4+ T cell TCR gene usage was found to cluster with blood and lymph node memory CD4+ cells and with lymph node naive CD4+ cells. Tumor-infiltrating Treg TCR alpha and beta sequences overlapped most with tumor naive CD4+ T cells, then blood naive.

The TRBV12-4/TRBJ1-2 clonotypes were amplified using barcode primers with ligated adaptors. TCRdb redid the calling of the multiplex PCR reads with MiXCR, one entry per CDR3 protein. The table has over 1,000 distinct CDR3 sequences, about 25% seen once. Sequences were obtained from tumor-infiltrating Tregs sorted from the breast tumor. The rearrangement joins TRBV12-3 or TRBV12-4 to TRBJ1-2; no clear D. This TCR came from a female donor with breast cancer. The CDR3 bases are TGTGCCAGCCGGGGAATTGATGGCTACACCTTC. Translating gives CASRGIDGYTF.